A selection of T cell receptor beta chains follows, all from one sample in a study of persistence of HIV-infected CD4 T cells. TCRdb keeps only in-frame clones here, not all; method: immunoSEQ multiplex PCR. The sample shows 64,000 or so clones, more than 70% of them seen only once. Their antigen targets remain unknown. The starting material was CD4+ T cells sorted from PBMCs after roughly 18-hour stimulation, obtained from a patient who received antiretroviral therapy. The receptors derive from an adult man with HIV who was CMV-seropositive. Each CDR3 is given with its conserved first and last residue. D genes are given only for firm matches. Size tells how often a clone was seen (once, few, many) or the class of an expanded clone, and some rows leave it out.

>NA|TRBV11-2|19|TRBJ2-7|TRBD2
TGTGCCAGCAGCTTAGATCTTCCTAGCGGGGGGACCAGCTCCTACGAGCAGTACTTC
CASSLDLPSGGTSSYEQYF
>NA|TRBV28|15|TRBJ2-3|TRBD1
TGTGCCAGCAGGGGACAGAGGGGGCCCACAGATACGCAGTATTTT
CASRGQRGPTDTQYF
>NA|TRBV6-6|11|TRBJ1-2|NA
TGTGCCAGCAGTGGGTCGTATGGCTACACCTTC
CASSGSYGYTF
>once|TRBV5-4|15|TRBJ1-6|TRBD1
TGTGCCAGCAGCTTGTGGGCAGGGGGGAATTCACCCCTCCACTTT
CASSLWAGGNSPLHF
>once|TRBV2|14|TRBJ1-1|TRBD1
TGTGCCAGCAGCGGCGTTGGACAGGGGGCGGAAGCTTTCTTT
CASSGVGQGAEAFF
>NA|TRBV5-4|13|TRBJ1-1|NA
TGTGCCAGCACCCTCGGTTATGACACTGAAGCTTTCTTT
CASTLGYDTEAFF
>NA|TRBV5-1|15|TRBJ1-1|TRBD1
TGCGCCAGCATGGGACAGCCCGAGGGTGGCACTGAAGCTTTCTTT
CASMGQPEGGTEAFF
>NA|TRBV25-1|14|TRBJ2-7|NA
TGTGCCAGCAGTGAATGGGGAGAGGTCTACGAGCAGTACTTC
CASSEWGEVYEQYF
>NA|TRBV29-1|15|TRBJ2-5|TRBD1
TGCAGCACTCAACTAGGGCAGGGGGCTGGGGAGACCCAGTACTTC
CSTQLGQGAGETQYF
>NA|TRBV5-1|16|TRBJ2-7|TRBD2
TGCGCCAGTAGACTAGCGGGGGGTCTCAGCTCCTACGAGCAGTACTTC
CASRLAGGLSSYEQYF
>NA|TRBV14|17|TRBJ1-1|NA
TGTGCCAGCAGCCTTCTGTCCCTAAGGAACATGAACACTGAAGCTTTCTTT
CASSLLSLRNMNTEAFF
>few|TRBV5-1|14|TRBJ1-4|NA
TGCGCCAGCAGCCAGACAACAACTAATGAAAAACTGTTTTTT
CASSQTTTNEKLFF
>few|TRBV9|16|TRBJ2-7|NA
TGTGCCAGCAGCGTAGCGGCAGGGACAAAAGCCTACGAGCAGTACTTC
CASSVAAGTKAYEQYF
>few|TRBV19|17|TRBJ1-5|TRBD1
TGTGCCAGTAGTATCGGGACAGGGGATAGTCGCAATCAGCCCCAGCATTTT
CASSIGTGDSRNQPQHF
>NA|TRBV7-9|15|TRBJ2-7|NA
TGTGCCAGCAGCTTAGATGCAACCGTAAGCTACGAGCAGTACTTC
CASSLDATVSYEQYF
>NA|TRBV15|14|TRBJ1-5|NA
TGTGCCACCAGCAGAGAAGCCAGCAATCAGCCCCAGCATTTT
CATSREASNQPQHF
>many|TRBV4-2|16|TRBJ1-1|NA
TGTGCCAGCAGCCAAGAATGGTTGGGGTCGAACACTGAAGCTTTCTTT
CASSQEWLGSNTEAFF
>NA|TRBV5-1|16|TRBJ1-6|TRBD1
TGCGCCAGCAGCACCGGACAGGGCGGGAATAATTCACCCCTCCACTTT
CASSTGQGGNNSPLHF
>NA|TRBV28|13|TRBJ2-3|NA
TGTGCCAGCAGTTCCTTCAGGGCGGATACGCAGTATTTT
CASSSFRADTQYF
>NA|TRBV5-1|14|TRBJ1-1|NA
TGCGCCAGCAGCTTGGGAGGGCAGAGGACTGAAGCTTTCTTT
CASSLGGQRTEAFF
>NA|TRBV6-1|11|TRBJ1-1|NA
TGTGCCAGCAGTGAAACGGCAGAAGCTTTCTTT
CASSETAEAFF
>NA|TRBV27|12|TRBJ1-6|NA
TGTGCCAGCAGGAGGCATAATTCACCCCTCCACTTT
CASRRHNSPLHF
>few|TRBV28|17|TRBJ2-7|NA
TGTGCCAGCAGTCGGGCCGCGGGGACTGCTAACTCCTACGAGCAGTACTTC
CASSRAAGTANSYEQYF
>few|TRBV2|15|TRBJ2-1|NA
TGTGCCAGCAGTGTCGAGGGGAGCTCCTACAATGAGCAGTTCTTC
CASSVEGSSYNEQFF
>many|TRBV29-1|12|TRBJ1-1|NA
TGCAGCGCCCAAGCGGGGAGCACTGAAGCTTTCTTT
CSAQAGSTEAFF
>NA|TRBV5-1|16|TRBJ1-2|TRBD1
TGCGCCAGCAGCTTGGCCGAGGCAGGGGGCGCGGATGGCTACACCTTC
CASSLAEAGGADGYTF
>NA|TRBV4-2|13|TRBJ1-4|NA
TGTGCCAGCAGCCGCGACAGTAGTGAAAAACTGTTTTTT
CASSRDSSEKLFF
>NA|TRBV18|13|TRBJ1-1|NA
TGTGCCAGCTCACCTCCTATGAACACTGAAGCTTTCTTT
CASSPPMNTEAFF
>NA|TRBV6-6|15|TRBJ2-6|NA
TGTGCCACCTTGGGAGGAGACTCTGGGGCCAACGTCCTGACTTTC
CATLGGDSGANVLTF
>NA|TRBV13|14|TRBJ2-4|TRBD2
TGTGCCAGCAGCTTCCTCTCGGGGGGAAACATTCAGTACTTC
CASSFLSGGNIQYF
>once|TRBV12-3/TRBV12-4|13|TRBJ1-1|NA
TGTGCCAGCAGAGGGACATCCAACACTGAAGCTTTCTTT
CASRGTSNTEAFF
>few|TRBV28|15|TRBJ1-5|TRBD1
TGTGCCAGCAGTTTATACTCGACAGGGACTCAGCCCCAGCATTTT
CASSLYSTGTQPQHF
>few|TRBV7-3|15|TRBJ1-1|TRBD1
TGTGCCAGCAGCACCACAGGGGGCGGGAACACTGAAGCTTTCTTT
CASSTTGGGNTEAFF
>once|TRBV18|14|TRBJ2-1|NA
TGTGCCAGCTCGCCCCCTGCCTTGAACAATGAGCAGTTCTTC
CASSPPALNNEQFF
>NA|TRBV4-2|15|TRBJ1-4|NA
TGTGCCAGCAGCCAAGGGGAACAGGGTGGCGAAAAACTGTTTTTT
CASSQGEQGGEKLFF